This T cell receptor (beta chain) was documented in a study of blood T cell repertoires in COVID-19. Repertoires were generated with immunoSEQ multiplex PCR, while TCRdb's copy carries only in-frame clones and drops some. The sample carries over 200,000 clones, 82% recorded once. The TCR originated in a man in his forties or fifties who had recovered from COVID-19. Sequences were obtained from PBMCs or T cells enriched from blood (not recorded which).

The CDR3 nucleotides read TGTGCCGTCCGGACAGGGATAACGGGTTATGGCTACACCTTC. Its translation: CAVRTGITGYGYTF. V is TRBV10-3 and J is TRBJ1-2; 8 positions match TRBD1. V gave up 11 bases and J gave up 5 bases; unmatched junction bases: 13. Germline V gives CDR1 ENHRY, CDR2 SYGVKD. The CDR3 totals 14 residues.